The 19 T cell receptor beta chains reported below all come from one sample, sequenced in a study of follicular helper T cells after annual influenza vaccination. As to time point: 2015-2016 season, pre-vaccination. Method: immunoSEQ multiplex PCR; TCRdb's copy keeps in-frame clones and lacks some. This sample yields under 9,500 clones, of which 70% to 90% are seen a single time; more than 0.4% belongs to the top ten. The source material was CXCR5+ CD38- circulating T follicular helper cells from blood, sampled on the day of influenza vaccination. Subset of the sample: circulating Tfh, non-naive CD4+CXCR5+PD-1+ (ICOS+CD38+ or ICOS-CD38-). The origin of the receptors is an adult who received the influenza vaccine.

The genes are TRBV29-1 and TRBJ1-1; 7 bases align to TRBD1. CDR1 and CDR2 from the germline V gene are SQVTM and ANQGSEA. The CDR3 totals 14 residues. Unmatched junction bases numbered 8, after V lost 6 bases and J lost 1 base. DNA of the CDR3: TGCAGCGTAGGGACTTCAGGGGGGAACACTGAAGCTTTCTTT. Its translation is CSVGTSGGNTEAFF.

Only one count was recorded for this clone. The rearrangement links TRBV28 to TRBJ2-1; D perhaps matches TRBD1 (6 bases). The CDR3 is made up of 16 amino acids. V dropped 4 bases and J dropped 1 base, with 14 bases sitting between them. Germline lookup yields CDR1 MDHEN and CDR2 SYDVKM. The CDR3 nucleotides read TGTGCCAGCAGTTCTCTGGGGGCCAGATCCTACAATGAGCAGTTCTTC. Its translation is CASSSLGARSYNEQFF.

This clone appeared once. The J gene is TRBJ2-2, the V gene TRBV9; a possible D gene is TRBD2 (5 bases). Deletions cut 0 bases from V and 1 base from J, with 7 bases between. The germline V gene has CDR1 SGDLS and CDR2 YYNGEE. The CDR3 length is 15 residues. The CDR3 loop is CASSVVGGNTGELFF. The DNA for the CDR3 is TGTGCCAGCAGCGTAGTTGGAGGGAACACCGGGGAGCTGTTTTTT.

On this clone: The same CDR3 is also encoded by other DNA sequences in this sample. The chain couples TRBV5-6 to TRBJ2-5; D is uncertain. The CDR3 is 13 residues long. V lost 4 bases to trimming and J lost 6 bases, with 13 bases between them. The germline gives CDR1 SGHDT, CDR2 YYEEEE. CDR3 bases: TGTGCCAGCAGCAAAGGCGGAGTCCAGACCCAGTACTTC. Translation: CASSKGGVQTQYF.

The rearrangement uses TRBV19 and TRBJ1-1; D is undetermined. Germline lookup yields CDR1 LNHDA and CDR2 SQIVND (reference sequence). This CDR3 contains 15 residues. With 6 bases removed from V and 1 base from J, the gap between germline ends came to 15 bases. Here the CDR3 reads CASSPLSSRNTEAFF. For the CDR3, the DNA is TGTGCCAGTAGCCCCCTGTCCAGTAGGAACACTGAAGCTTTCTTT.

The chain couples TRBV15 to TRBJ2-3, with unresolved D. CDR1 is LNHNV, CDR2 YYDKDF, per germline (reference sequence). This CDR3 has 13 amino acids. V was trimmed by 4 bases and J by 8 bases, leaving 13 bases between them. The CDR3 DNA reads TGTGCCACCAGCAAGGAAGTTGTAGGTACGCAGTATTTT. Translated: CATSKEVVGTQYF.

This clone appeared a single time. This sequence joins TRBV28 and TRBJ1-1, with D uncertain. This CDR3 comprises 13 residues. The V and J ends lost 2 bases and 5 bases respectively, with 9 bases between them. Germline CDR1 reads MDHEN; CDR2 reads SYDVKM. CDR3 loop: CASSLNKLTEAFF. CDR3 sequence (DNA): TGTGCCAGCAGTTTAAACAAACTTACTGAAGCTTTCTTT.

This chain joins TRBV6-1 and TRBJ2-3; TRBD1 matches at 7 bases. The CDR3 sequence is 14 residues long. Germline loops: CDR1 MNHNS, CDR2 SASEGT. The J segment lost 4 bases and the V segment lost 5 bases, leaving 6 bases of the junction unmatched. This CDR3 is CASSRGQGADTQYF. DNA of the CDR3: TGTGCCAGCAGTAGGGGGCAGGGTGCAGATACGCAGTATTTT.

The chain couples TRBV14 to TRBJ2-2; D is unclear. This CDR3 has 11 amino acids. Trimming left V 4 bases short and J 6 bases short, with 3 bases between. Germline V CDR1 and CDR2: SGHDN, FVKESK. Written as DNA, the CDR3 is TGTGCCAGCAGCCGCTCCGGGGAGCTGTTTTTT. It specifies CASSRSGELFF.

The V gene is TRBV10-3, the J gene TRBJ1-1; D gene unclear. The V end lost 0 bases, the J end lost 1 base, and 9 bases lay between the germline ends. CDR1 ENHRY and CDR2 SYGVKD come from the germline V gene. This CDR3 comprises 15 residues. The DNA of the CDR3 is TGTGCCATCAGTGAGTCGATAGGAGAGAACACTGAAGCTTTCTTT. Its translation is CAISESIGENTEAFF.

The gene calls are TRBV2 and TRBJ1-2; 7 bases map to TRBD1. CDR1 SNHLY and CDR2 FYNNEI come from the germline V gene. The CDR3 extends over 13 amino acids. The V segment lost 6 bases and the J segment 6 bases; nucleotides outside the gene matches: 7. CDR3 DNA sequence: TGTGCCAGCAGAGAAAGGACAGGTAATGGCTACACCTTC. It specifies CASRERTGNGYTF.

The genes are TRBV7-9 and TRBJ1-4; D remains ambiguous. Trimming pared 5 bases from V and 0 bases from J, leaving 7 bases between. Germline CDR1 and CDR2: SEHNR and FQNEAQ (reference sequence). This CDR3 comprises 14 residues. CDR3 loop: CASSVRSTNEKLFF. CDR3 DNA sequence: TGTGCCAGCAGCGTCAGATCAACTAATGAAAAACTGTTTTTT. The full variable domain, in which reference TRBV7-9 and TRBJ1-4 provide the parts outside the CDR3, is DTGVSQNPRHKITKRGQNVTFRCDPISEHNRLYWYRQTLGQGPEFLTYFQNEAQLEKSRLLSDRFSAERPKGSFSTLEIQRTEQGDSAMYLCASSVRSTNEKLFFGSGTQLSVL.

This chain joins TRBV9 and TRBJ1-6; D gene ambiguous. This CDR3 is 14 amino acids long. V gave up 0 bases and J gave up 7 bases, with 8 bases separating them. From germline, CDR1 is SGDLS and CDR2 YYNGEE. The CDR3: CASSVGPSNSPLHF. The DNA of the CDR3 is TGTGCCAGCAGCGTAGGGCCCTCAAATTCACCCCTCCACTTT.

The V gene is TRBV11-2, the J gene TRBJ1-2; tentatively, D is TRBD1 (6 bases). Trimming left V 3 bases short and J 3 bases short, with 11 bases between. This CDR3 has 14 amino acids. CDR1 and CDR2 from the germline V gene are SGHAT and FQNNGV. CDR3 in amino acids: CASSFQAGDYGYTF. For the CDR3, the DNA is TGTGCCAGCAGCTTCCAGGCAGGGGACTATGGCTACACCTTC.

The chain combines TRBV10-3 with TRBJ2-1; 10 bases map to TRBD2. Germline V gene sequence: CDR1 ENHRY, CDR2 SYGVKD. Trimming cost V 0 bases and J 7 bases; bases outside gene matches: 3. There are 15 residues in the CDR3. DNA of the CDR3: TGTGCCATCAGTGAGTCTAGCGGGGGGTGGAATGAGCAGTTCTTC. It codes for CAISESSGGWNEQFF.

CDR3 bases: TGCGCCAGCAGCCCTGGCACGGATGAGCGGAGCTCCTATAATTCACCCCTCCACTTT. Its translation is CASSPGTDERSSYNSPLHF. The V and J genes are TRBV5-1 and TRBJ1-6; the D is unclear. Per the germline V gene, CDR1 is SGHRS and CDR2 is YFSETQ. CDR3 length: 19 residues. Trimming stripped 4 bases from V and 0 bases from J, with 20 bases between.

The chain carries TRBV19 and TRBJ1-4; unclear D gene. This CDR3 region has 13 residues. Germline V gene sequence: CDR1 LNHDA, CDR2 SQIVND (reference sequence). The V end was cut by 5 bases, the J end by 7 bases, with 11 bases between. CDR3 region: CASSRRESEKLFF. CDR3 nucleotide sequence: TGTGCCAGTAGTCGGAGGGAAAGTGAAAAACTGTTTTTT.

This clone came up once. This chain links TRBV6-1 with TRBJ2-6; D call uncertain. Germline V lookup: CDR1 MNHNS, CDR2 SASEGT. CDR3 length: 13 amino acids. The V and J ends lost 10 bases and 2 bases respectively, with 9 bases between them. For the CDR3, the DNA is TGTGCCACCGGTTACACTGGGGCCAACGTCCTGACTTTC. Residues: CATGYTGANVLTF.

The chain employs TRBV7-2 and TRBJ1-2; TRBD1 might be the D (5 bases). The CDR3 runs to 13 residues. V was shortened by 6 bases and J by 2 bases, with 10 bases between the two germline ends. CDR1 is SGHTA and CDR2 is FQGNSA in the germline V gene. DNA of the CDR3: TGTGCCAGCAGGTGGGGCACCAACTATGGCTACACCTTC. Protein product: CASRWGTNYGYTF.